These 11 T cell receptor beta chains originate from one sample sequenced in a study of cytomegalovirus exposure and HLA in healthy donors. PCR amplification relied on 60 Vbeta primers (plus 13 Jbeta primers). Measured with immunoSEQ multiplex PCR; TCRdb has only the in-frame clones, and not every one. The sample consists of roughly 160,000 clones, approximately 80% of them appearing once. Sequencing was performed on PBMCs. The receptors stem from a man aged 35 to 55 in good health and CMV-seronegative.

In DNA form, the CDR3 reads TGTGCCAGCAGTGAAAATGCAGGTACCAGGGGAGGCTACACCTTC. It specifies CASSENAGTRGGYTF. The chain uses TRBV2 and TRBJ1-2, with D maybe TRBD1 (6 bases). V was trimmed by 2 bases and J by 8 bases, leaving 18 bases between them. CDR3 length equals 15 residues. Germline CDR1 is SNHLY and CDR2 is FYNNEI.

The chain carries TRBV9 and TRBJ2-7; 11 bases align to TRBD2. Trimming cost V 4 bases and J 0 bases; bases outside gene matches: 3. The CDR3 contains 15 residues. CDR1 and CDR2 (germline): SGDLS, YYNGEE. In DNA, the CDR3 is TGTGCCAGCAGCCCCGGACTAGCGGGCTCCTACGAGCAGTACTTC. Its translation is CASSPGLAGSYEQYF.

CDR3 residues: CASSEEAGGEAKNIQYF. The CDR3 bases are TGTGCCAGCAGTGAAGAGGCAGGGGGAGAGGCCAAAAACATTCAGTACTTC. V gene TRBV2 combines with J gene TRBJ2-4, with 7 bases identical to TRBD1. Per germline, CDR1 SNHLY and CDR2 FYNNEI. V gave up 1 base and J gave up 1 base; unmatched junction bases: 7. The CDR3 spans 17 residues.

The chain uses TRBV19 and TRBJ2-3, with a tentative D call TRBD2 (6 bases). V was cut by 11 bases and J by 0 bases, with 15 bases left in between. The length of the CDR3 is 14 residues. Germline loops: CDR1 LNHDA, CDR2 SQIVND (reference sequence). The chain's CDR3 is CADGGRSSTDTQYF. In DNA, the CDR3 is TGTGCCGATGGAGGGCGCTCTAGCACAGATACGCAGTATTTT.

This clone is a singleton in its sample. The chain couples TRBV2 to TRBJ2-7, with 13 nucleotides matching TRBD2. Germline CDR1 is SNHLY and CDR2 is FYNNEI. The CDR3 has 14 residues. Trimming took 6 bases from V and 6 from J; bases not matched to a gene: 5. CDR3 loop: CASRSGTSGAEQYF. In DNA form, the CDR3 reads TGTGCCAGCAGGAGCGGGACTAGCGGGGCCGAGCAGTACTTC.

The rearrangement joins TRBV5-1 to TRBJ1-2; 9 bases align to TRBD1. The CDR3 has 15 amino acids. CDR1 is SGHRS, CDR2 YFSETQ, per germline. Germline trimming cut 0 bases from V and 4 bases from J; bases unmatched to any gene: 4. The CDR3 loop reads CASSLGGQGSYGYTF. In DNA form, the CDR3 reads TGCGCCAGCAGCTTGGGGGGACAGGGATCCTATGGCTACACCTTC.

V gene TRBV2 combines with J gene TRBJ2-7, with D tentatively TRBD2 (6 bases). The CDR3 is made up of 14 amino acids. V lost 3 bases and J 7 bases, leaving 16 bases between the germline ends. Germline loops: CDR1 SNHLY, CDR2 FYNNEI. As DNA, the CDR3 is TGTGCCAGCAGTGACCCAACAGGACGGGGGGAGCAGTACTTC. Its protein product is CASSDPTGRGEQYF.

The chain employs TRBV7-8 and TRBJ2-1; D not resolved. Germline CDR1 and CDR2: SGHVS and FQNEAQ. The CDR3 covers 13 residues. Trimming stripped 5 bases from V and 10 bases from J, with 15 bases between. In DNA form, the CDR3 reads TGTGCCAGCAGCACAAGGTGGGCAGAAGAGCAGTTCTTC. Translating it yields CASSTRWAEEQFF.

The CDR3 here is CATASGGAWGTDTQYF. In DNA, the CDR3 is TGTGCCACCGCTAGCGGGGGGGCCTGGGGCACAGATACGCAGTATTTT. The V gene is TRBV9, the J gene TRBJ2-3; 12 bases line up with TRBD2. The CDR3 length is 16 residues. Germline V lookup: CDR1 SGDLS, CDR2 YYNGEE. Trimming took 9 bases from V and 1 from J; bases not matched to a gene: 9.

The CDR3 here is CASSVDRNTEAFF. The DNA of the CDR3 is TGTGCCAGCAGCGTTGACAGGAACACTGAAGCTTTCTTT. The rearrangement uses TRBV9 and TRBJ1-1, with D possibly TRBD1 on 5 matching bases. Germline V gene lookup returns CDR1 SGDLS and CDR2 YYNGEE. V lost 2 bases, J lost 1 base, and 6 bases lay in between. This CDR3 spans 13 amino acids.

This CDR3 reads CASSQRPSGLGEQYF. As DNA, the CDR3 is TGCGCCAGCAGCCAACGGCCTAGCGGGCTCGGGGAGCAGTACTTC. V usage is TRBV5-1 and J usage is TRBJ2-5; TRBD2 aligns across 8 bases. Germline loops: CDR1 SGHRS, CDR2 YFSETQ. V lost 4 bases and J lost 11; bases outside the gene matches: 16. The CDR3 extends over 15 amino acids.